Given below is one TCR beta chain in context. Antigen unknown. CDR3 size: 16 residues. Germline CDR1 SGHDN, CDR2 FVKESK. Trimming stripped 0 bases from V and 6 bases from J, with 14 bases between. Naive CD8 isolation took CD45RO-negative cells positively selected for CCR7 and excluded terminally differentiated effector memory CD45RA+ cells. This sample was taken from a study of shared clonotypes between healthy human individuals. Under the authors' procedure: Filtering was not the same, since immunoSEQ gave junction-only sequences without quality scores. Produced via immunoSEQ multiplex PCR; TCRdb's table is partial and in-frame only. V, J and clone size derive from that table, while D and trimming were established from the DNA sequence. Of about 2.2 million clones in the sample, just over 90% were seen once. Broader study findings: What naive subsets generally showed was a larger estimated richness than memory subsets showed.

Sequenced material: naive CD8+ T cells from PBMCs. This clonotype originated in a young man in good health. Some clones in this sample may be carry-over from other donors' samples. The V gene is TRBV14, the J gene TRBJ2-2; TRBD2 is a possible D gene (6 bases). This chain's CDR3 is CASSQDVEREAGELFF. CDR3 sequence (DNA): TGTGCCAGCAGCCAAGATGTGGAAAGGGAGGCCGGGGAGCTGTTTTTT.